The entry that follows covers one T cell receptor beta chain sequence. Antigen specificity is unknown. This specimen comes from a study of blood T cells in healthy people across ages. Trimming removed 5 bases from V and 3 bases from J; junction bases left unmatched: 9. This CDR3 spans 17 amino acids. Germline loops: CDR1 MNHEY, CDR2 SMNVEV (reference sequence). Each sample yielded at least 7 million isolated PBMCs. Regarding the study as a whole: Significant beta diversity loss was already apparent by age approximately 40, declining roughly linearly. Naive T cell percentage and TCR beta diversity correlated strongly. Estimated diversity, derived from one million T cells, was regarded as an underestimate.

Alongside a J-beta primer mix, a sample-barcoded 5' primer served in a second PCR lasting roughly 7 to 12 cycles. TCRdb re-called the 5' RACE reads through MiXCR, storing one row per CDR3 protein. The table shows over 1.5 million distinct CDR3 sequences, with just under 50% occurring only once. This chain uses TRBV27 with TRBJ2-3; 12 nucleotides agree with TRBD2. The sequenced sample was blood. This sequence was found in a woman aged 40-49 years in good health. The DNA for the CDR3 is TGTGCCAGCAGTCTCACAGCCGGGACTAGCGGGACAGATACGCAGTATTTT. Amino acid sequence: CASSLTAGTSGTDTQYF.